A single sample is the source of the 31 T cell receptor beta chains below, sequenced in a study of blood T cell repertoires in COVID-19. The table came from immunoSEQ multiplex PCR; TCRdb's copy has only in-frame clones and leaves some out. The table has a few hundred thousand clones, about 85% seen once. Sequenced: peripheral blood. These receptors all come from a man younger than 35 with active or convalescent COVID-19.

The chain joins TRBV4-2 to TRBJ2-3; TRBD2 agrees at 7 bases. This CDR3 is built from 16 residues. Germline V gene data show CDR1 as LGHNA and CDR2 as YNFKEQ. After removal of 0 bases from V and 2 bases from J, the junction contained 5 bases not matched to a gene. The CDR3 loop is CASSQEGGDYTDTQYF. DNA for the CDR3: TGTGCCAGCAGCCAAGAAGGCGGGGACTACACAGATACGCAGTATTTT.

This rearrangement joins TRBV18 to TRBJ1-2; D is unclear. The CDR3 consists of 13 residues. Between the trimmed V and J ends, which lost 1 base and 4 bases, there was a span of 7 bases. Germline-derived CDR1 and CDR2 are KGHSH and LQKENI. The CDR3 nucleotides are TGTGCCAGCTCACCACGCGCATTCTATGGCTACACCTTC. Its protein product is CASSPRAFYGYTF.

V gene TRBV5-1 combines with J gene TRBJ1-2; D possibly corresponds to TRBD1 (6 bases). V was shortened by 4 bases and J by 3 bases, with 10 bases between the two germline ends. CDR1 is SGHRS, CDR2 YFSETQ, per germline. The CDR3 runs to 13 residues. CDR3 in amino acids: CASSPGQDYGYTF. The CDR3 bases are TGCGCCAGCAGCCCGGGACAAGACTATGGCTACACCTTC.

The rearrangement joins TRBV12-3 or TRBV12-4 to TRBJ1-5, with TRBD1 identical over 9 bases. The CDR3 contains 13 residues. V shed 5 bases and J 5 bases; nucleotides not matched to a gene: 1. CDR3 sequence reads: CASSRTGDQPQHF. The CDR3 DNA follows: TGTGCCAGCAGTCGGACAGGGGATCAGCCCCAGCATTTT.

This chain uses TRBV15 with TRBJ1-5; 10 bases fit TRBD1. The CDR3 is 18 residues long. Germline loops: CDR1 LNHNV, CDR2 YYDKDF (reference sequence). Losses at the gene ends were 1 base for V and 0 bases for J; bases not matched to a gene: 6. CDR3 sequence (DNA): TGTGCCACCAGCAGAGTTAGGGACAGGGGACGTAGCAATCAGCCCCAGCATTTT. Protein product: CATSRVRDRGRSNQPQHF.

Here the CDR3 reads CASSRQPNEQYF. In DNA form, the CDR3 reads TGTGCCAGCAGCCGACAACCCAACGAGCAGTACTTC. The chain links TRBV6-2 or TRBV6-3 to TRBJ2-7; D gene ambiguous. The germline V and J ends were trimmed by 6 bases and 5 bases, with 11 bases remaining between them. CDR3 length: 12 amino acids. Germline CDR1 is MNHEY and CDR2 is SVGEGT.

The gene calls are TRBV14 and TRBJ1-1, with 8 bases that match TRBD1. Germline-derived CDR1 and CDR2 are SGHDN and FVKESK. This CDR3 comprises 15 residues. V lost 2 bases to trimming and J lost 1 base; unmatched junction nucleotides: 3. The CDR3 sequence is CASSQRTGTNTEAFF. The CDR3 nucleotides read TGTGCCAGCAGCCAAAGGACAGGGACGAACACTGAAGCTTTCTTT.

The CDR3 sequence: CASSQGLTTANEKLFF. As DNA, the CDR3 is TGTGCCAGCAGCCAAGGTTTGACGACAGCTAATGAAAAACTGTTTTTT. V is TRBV14 and J is TRBJ1-4; D might be TRBD1 (5 bases). CDR1 is SGHDN, CDR2 FVKESK, per germline. Trimming shortened V by 1 base and J by 3 bases, and 12 bases separated the two germline ends. This CDR3 spans 16 amino acids.

This chain uses TRBV7-9 with TRBJ2-1, with a weak D call TRBD2 (5 bases). Germline V gene lookup returns CDR1 SEHNR and CDR2 FQNEAQ (reference sequence). Trimming left V 2 bases short and J 7 bases short, with 9 bases between. The CDR3 consists of 13 residues. The CDR3 DNA reads TGTGCCAGCAGCTTATTTTCGGGGAATGAGCAGTTCTTC. It codes for CASSLFSGNEQFF. Filled out from reference TRBV7-9 and TRBJ2-1, the complete variable domain reads DTGVSQNPRHKITKRGQNVTFRCDPISEHNRLYWYRQTLGQGPEFLTYFQNEAQLEKSRLLSDRFSAERPKGSFSTLEIQRTEQGDSAMYLCASSLFSGNEQFFGPGTRLTVL.

V is TRBV27 and J is TRBJ1-5, with D possibly being TRBD1 (6 bases). CDR1 is MNHEY, CDR2 SMNVEV, per germline (reference sequence). V was trimmed by 6 bases and J by 6 bases, leaving 15 bases between them. CDR3 length: 14 amino acids. The CDR3 nucleotides are TGTGCCAGCAGCATAGGGGGTGGGGGTCAGCCCCAGCATTTT. Protein product: CASSIGGGGQPQHF.

The chain combines TRBV6-2 or TRBV6-3 with TRBJ2-5; D may be TRBD2 (7 bases). This CDR3 contains 17 residues. Germline assignment: CDR1 MNHEY and CDR2 SVGEGT. V was trimmed by 6 bases and J by 2 bases, leaving 22 bases between them. In nucleotides, the CDR3 is TGTGCCAGCAGCCCTGGGGCGGGGGCGCTTACACAAGAGACCCAGTACTTC. The encoded protein is CASSPGAGALTQETQYF.

The gene calls are TRBV3-1 (or the pseudogene TRBV3-2) and TRBJ2-7; D gene uncertain. CDR1 and CDR2 (germline): LGHDT, YNNKEL (reference sequence). Trimming pared 4 bases from V and 2 bases from J, leaving 9 bases between. The CDR3 is made up of 13 amino acids. CDR3 region: CASSRSTTYEQYF. DNA of the CDR3: TGTGCCAGCAGCCGTAGTACTACCTACGAGCAGTACTTC.

The chain employs TRBV12-3 or TRBV12-4 and TRBJ2-7; 7 nucleotides match TRBD1. The V segment lost 6 bases and the J segment 5 bases; nucleotides outside the gene matches: 7. The CDR3 totals 13 residues. This CDR3 reads CASSGQAVHEQYF. In nucleotides, the CDR3 is TGTGCCAGCAGCGGACAGGCCGTCCACGAGCAGTACTTC.

The chain couples TRBV5-1 to TRBJ1-2; tentatively, D is TRBD1 (5 bases). Germline CDR1 reads SGHRS; CDR2 reads YFSETQ. CDR3 size: 16 residues. V was shortened by 5 bases and J by 0 bases, with 17 bases between the two germline ends. The chain's CDR3 is CASRRGGDRANYGYTF. The CDR3 region has the DNA TGCGCCAGCAGGCGCGGGGGGGACCGAGCTAACTATGGCTACACCTTC.

This clone was seen a handful of times. The chain carries TRBV7-9 and TRBJ2-1; D might be TRBD2 (6 bases). This CDR3 has 13 residues. Germline-derived CDR1 and CDR2 are SEHNR and FQNEAQ (reference sequence). Deletions cut 9 bases from V and 9 bases from J, with 18 bases between. The DNA of the CDR3 is TGTGCCAGTCGAGAAGTGGGAGGCCTTGAGCAGTTCTTC. It yields the protein CASREVGGLEQFF.

This clone was recorded only once. The chain is built from TRBV4-3 and TRBJ1-4; TRBD1 is a possible D gene (5 bases). This CDR3 spans 15 amino acids. Deletions cut 3 bases from V and 4 bases from J, with 12 bases between. Germline lookup yields CDR1 LGHNA and CDR2 YSLEER. DNA of the CDR3: TGCGCCAGCAGCCATGGTTGGGACTTTAATGAAAAACTGTTTTTT. This encodes CASSHGWDFNEKLFF.

This clone has a single count. This chain uses TRBV4-3 with TRBJ2-3, with D perhaps TRBD2 (5 bases). The CDR3 runs to 14 residues. CDR1 LGHNA and CDR2 YSLEER come from the germline V gene. The V gene lost 0 bases and the J gene lost 4 bases, with 8 bases spanning the gap. CDR3 bases: TGCGCCAGCAGCCAAGATCCGGGGTCAGATACGCAGTATTTT. Protein product: CASSQDPGSDTQYF.

This chain connects TRBV7-9 to TRBJ2-7, with 7 positions matching TRBD1. This CDR3 spans 15 amino acids. V dropped 4 bases and J dropped 5; count of bases not matched to a gene: 11. Germline V CDR1 and CDR2: SEHNR, FQNEAQ (reference sequence). The DNA for the CDR3 is TGTGCCAGCAGCTGGGGTGATGACAGGGACCACGAGCAGTACTTC. Translated: CASSWGDDRDHEQYF.

The gene calls are TRBV6-5 and TRBJ1-2; possible D gene TRBD1, 5 bases. The CDR3 length is 14 residues. The germline V gene has CDR1 MNHEY and CDR2 SVGAGI. V lost 6 bases, J lost 8 bases, and 19 bases lay in between. This CDR3 reads CASSQTSDIGGYTF. The CDR3 coding sequence is TGTGCCAGCAGCCAGACATCGGACATCGGGGGCTACACCTTC.

The CDR3 region is CASSEYKYGTGGGYTF. CDR3 bases: TGTGCCAGCAGTGAATATAAGTACGGGACAGGGGGTGGCTACACCTTC. The rearrangement uses TRBV25-1 and TRBJ1-2; 11 bases map to TRBD1. Germline CDR1 and CDR2: MGHDK and SYGVNS. V was pared by 0 bases and J by 7 bases, with 7 bases of the junction left unmatched. CDR3 length: 16 residues.

This chain joins TRBV2 and TRBJ1-1, with D unclear. The CDR3 consists of 13 residues. The V gene lost 3 bases and the J gene lost 0 bases, with 5 bases spanning the gap. Germline-derived CDR1 and CDR2 are SNHLY and FYNNEI. CDR3 residues: CASSDELNTEAFF. The CDR3 coding sequence is TGTGCCAGCAGTGATGAGTTGAACACTGAAGCTTTCTTT.

The V and J genes are TRBV7-6 and TRBJ1-3; TRBD1 matches at 8 bases. This CDR3 has 18 amino acids. Germline values: CDR1 SGHVS, CDR2 FNYEAQ. Trimming at V came to 3 bases and at J to 0 bases, leaving 10 bases not matched to a gene. Here the CDR3 reads CASSFNRGSVFSGNTIYF. CDR3 DNA: TGTGCCAGCAGCTTTAACAGGGGGTCTGTCTTCTCTGGAAACACCATATATTTT.

This chain links TRBV19 with TRBJ2-3, with D possibly being TRBD2 (5 bases). V lost 6 bases, J lost 3 bases, and 13 bases lay in between. There are 14 residues in the CDR3. Germline CDR1 LNHDA, CDR2 SQIVND (reference sequence). The CDR3 DNA reads TGTGCCAGTAGCGTGGAGAGCGGAACAGATACGCAGTATTTT. Translating gives CASSVESGTDTQYF.

In this sample, this clone turned up once. V gene TRBV29-1 combines with J gene TRBJ1-3; D is undetermined. Germline lookup yields CDR1 SQVTM and CDR2 ANQGSEA. The ends were cut back, 0 bases at V and 0 bases at J, with 9 bases in the middle. This CDR3 is 15 amino acids long. In nucleotides, the CDR3 is TGCAGCGTTGAAGAAATGAGTGGCTCTGGAAACACCATATATTTT. Amino acid sequence: CSVEEMSGSGNTIYF.

V and J are TRBV7-2 and TRBJ2-1, with D possibly TRBD2 on 5 matching bases. Germline V CDR1 and CDR2: SGHTA, FQGNSA. Trimming cost V 4 bases and J 4 bases, with 14 bases left between them. This CDR3 spans 15 amino acids. The CDR3 region has the DNA TGTGCCAGCAGCTACGGACTCCCTGCGTACAATGAGCAGTTCTTC. This sequence encodes CASSYGLPAYNEQFF.

The V call is TRBV5-4, the J call TRBJ1-3; D is possibly TRBD1 (6 bases). The V end lost 4 bases, the J end lost 4 bases, and 12 bases lay between the germline ends. Germline CDR1 and CDR2: SGHNT and YYREEE (reference sequence). The CDR3 totals 14 residues. CDR3 protein: CASSLPGVGNTIYF. The CDR3 DNA sequence: TGTGCCAGCAGCCTCCCAGGGGTCGGAAACACCATATATTTT.

The rearrangement uses TRBV3-1 (or the pseudogene TRBV3-2) and TRBJ1-5; weak D call: TRBD1 (5 bases). V dropped 0 bases and J dropped 3 bases, with 9 bases sitting between them. CDR1 and CDR2 (germline): LGHDT, YNNKEL (reference sequence). The CDR3 has 15 amino acids. The CDR3 nucleotides read TGTGCCAGCAGCCAAGAGGGGGGGAACAATCAGCCCCAGCATTTT. Its protein is CASSQEGGNNQPQHF.

This sequence joins TRBV4-2 and TRBJ1-6, with D possibly matching TRBD1 (5 bases). This CDR3 contains 15 residues. Germline V lookup: CDR1 LGHNA, CDR2 YNFKEQ. Trimming took off 1 base at V and 4 bases at J, with 8 bases between the two ends. CDR3 coding DNA: TGTGCCAGCAGCCAAGCACAGGATTATAATTCACCCCTCCACTTT. This codes for CASSQAQDYNSPLHF.

The chain uses TRBV7-6 and TRBJ2-1; no clear D. The CDR3 totals 18 residues. In germline, CDR1 is SGHVS, CDR2 FNYEAQ. Trimming left V 4 bases short and J 7 bases short, with 26 bases between. The chain's CDR3 is CASSSARSAGLWMNEQFF. DNA for the CDR3: TGTGCCAGCAGCTCCGCCCGGTCAGCAGGCCTATGGATGAATGAGCAGTTCTTC.

This sequence joins TRBV5-1 and TRBJ1-4; possibly TRBD1 for D (5 bases). The CDR3 covers 15 residues. Germline V gene data show CDR1 as SGHRS and CDR2 as YFSETQ. V was clipped by 3 bases and J by 5 bases, with 14 bases between them. CDR3 bases: TGCGCCAGCAGCTATCTCAGGGAGGGGAATGAAAAACTGTTTTTT. Protein: CASSYLREGNEKLFF. The variable domain in full, completed from reference TRBV5-1 and TRBJ1-4, reads KAGVTQTPRYLIKTRGQQVTLSCSPISGHRSVSWYQQTPGQGLQFLFEYFSETQRNKGNFPGRFSGRQFSNSRSEMNVSTLELGDSALYLCASSYLREGNEKLFFGSGTQLSVL.

This clone was seen a single time. The chain uses TRBV28 and TRBJ2-1; possibly TRBD1 for D (5 bases). V dropped 0 bases and J dropped 12 bases, with 9 bases sitting between them. The CDR3 has 12 amino acids. Germline CDR1 reads MDHEN; CDR2 reads SYDVKM. The CDR3 nucleotides read TGTGCCAGCAGTTTATGGGCTAGGGGGCAGTTCTTC. This gives the protein CASSLWARGQFF.